The T cell receptor (beta chain) described here comes from a study of HIV-infected patients and healthy controls. This clonotype appeared many times. Reverse transcription used around 540 ng RNA and constant-region primers for alpha and beta. Using multiplexing indices, alpha and beta chain libraries were generated apart by chain-specific third strand synthesis. Two random hexamers, added before amplification and joined, formed each molecule's 12-nucleotide barcode. After a brief PCR adding P5, P7 and a second index, about 24 amplification cycles followed. TCRdb independently ran MiXCR on the 5' RACE reads; one entry per CDR3 protein. The table has around 16,000 distinct CDR3 sequences, around 9.2% seen once; the top ten hold approximately 5%. All unsorted peripheral T cells were captured because whole blood was used without fractionation. CDR1 and CDR2 (germline): ENHRY, SYGVKD. This CDR3 is built from 14 residues. Unmatched junction bases numbered 4, after V lost 6 bases and J lost 4 bases.

This sequence joins TRBV10-3 and TRBJ1-2, with 11 bases matching TRBD1. The TCR sequence derives from an adult in good health. The sequenced sample was blood. This chain's CDR3 is CAISAGTGGYGYTF. In DNA, the CDR3 is TGTGCCATCAGCGCCGGGACAGGGGGCTATGGCTACACCTTC.